Below are 20 T cell receptor beta chains sequenced from a single sample in a study of T cells in tuberculosis (dated by TCRdb to about 2018). Libraries came from the immunoSEQ multiplex PCR assay. In TCRdb, the immuneACCESS table is reduced to in-frame sequences with V and J assigned. These tables do not hold every clone; where another copy was compared, an unresolved V gene accounts for under half, and the others remain unexplained. A total of about 49,000 clones appear in this sample, over 90% of them only once. The ten largest make up 1.4% to 1.5% of the sample. The sample's time point label, decoded: new active TB diagnosis, blood taken before or within 7 days of starting treatment. The specimen comprised PBMCs, sampled at tuberculosis diagnosis. The receptors come from an adult with tuberculosis.

This chain joins TRBV7-2 and TRBJ2-3, with D unclear. There are 13 residues in the CDR3. Germline lookup yields CDR1 SGHTA and CDR2 FQGNSA. The V end was cut by 0 bases, the J end by 5 bases, with 6 bases between. The CDR3 DNA reads as TGTGCCAGCAGCTTAGCGCGCGGAGATACGCAGTATTTT. Translated: CASSLARGDTQYF.

The count of this clone is one. V is TRBV9 and J is TRBJ1-1; D is possibly TRBD1 (5 bases). The CDR3 runs 14 residues. The germline V gene has CDR1 SGDLS and CDR2 YYNGEE. V lost 0 bases, J lost 5 bases, and 11 bases lay in between. The CDR3 region is CASSVVGGETEAFF. Here the CDR3 DNA reads TGTGCCAGCAGCGTAGTCGGGGGAGAGACTGAAGCTTTCTTT.

The CDR3 here is CAISESIGVEGYTF. Written as DNA, the CDR3 is TGTGCCATCAGTGAGTCGATAGGGGTCGAGGGCTACACCTTC. This sequence joins TRBV10-3 and TRBJ1-2, with D maybe TRBD1 (5 bases). Trimming pared 0 bases from V and 8 bases from J, leaving 13 bases between. This CDR3 has 14 residues. CDR1 and CDR2 from the germline V gene are ENHRY and SYGVKD.

V and J are TRBV7-6 and TRBJ2-2; TRBD2 is a possible D gene (5 bases). This CDR3 comprises 14 residues. Germline lookup yields CDR1 SGHVS and CDR2 FNYEAQ. V lost 5 bases, J lost 6 bases, and 13 bases lay in between. The CDR3 DNA reads TGTGCCAGCAGCCCATTTGCGGAGGCCGGGGAGCTGTTTTTT. It is translated as CASSPFAEAGELFF.

The chain uses TRBV27 and TRBJ2-7; possible D gene TRBD2, 5 bases. The germline V gene has CDR1 MNHEY and CDR2 SMNVEV (reference sequence). This CDR3 contains 16 residues. Trimming cost V 1 base and J 0 bases, with 13 bases left between them. The CDR3: CASSLYPPGLSYEQYF. CDR3 DNA: TGTGCCAGCAGTTTATACCCTCCCGGACTCTCCTACGAGCAGTACTTC.

The chain couples TRBV5-1 to TRBJ1-3; 7 bases align to TRBD1. V dropped 3 bases and J dropped 3; count of bases not matched to a gene: 3. The CDR3 covers 14 residues. Per the germline V gene, CDR1 is SGHRS and CDR2 is YFSETQ. CDR3 amino acids: CASSYRTGGNTIYF. The CDR3 coding sequence is TGCGCCAGCAGCTATAGGACAGGTGGAAACACCATATATTTT.

The chain couples TRBV5-1 to TRBJ2-1; the D gene is possibly TRBD2 (6 bases). CDR1 and CDR2 from the germline V gene are SGHRS and YFSETQ. This CDR3 has 14 amino acids. V shed 5 bases and J shed 5 bases, with 14 bases lying between them. The DNA for the CDR3 is TGCGCCAGCAGTTCGGGGACTCACAACAATGAGCAGTTCTTC. This gives the protein CASSSGTHNNEQFF.

The rearrangement joins TRBV19 to TRBJ2-7; maybe TRBD1 (5 bases). From germline, CDR1 is LNHDA and CDR2 SQIVND (reference sequence). Trimming pared 4 bases from V and 3 bases from J, leaving 16 bases between. The CDR3 is 15 residues long. The CDR3 coding sequence is TGTGCCAGTAGTAGAACGCGTGGGGCCGACTACGAGCAGTACTTC. It is translated as CASSRTRGADYEQYF.

The rearrangement uses TRBV12-5 and TRBJ1-1; unclear D gene. The CDR3 has 13 residues. Trimming shortened V by 1 base and J by 2 bases, and 5 bases separated the two germline ends. Germline CDR1 and CDR2: LGHNT and FRNRAP. CDR3 sequence (DNA): TGTGCTAGTGGTTTGGGCAGTAACACTGAAGCTTTCTTT. Translating gives CASGLGSNTEAFF. The full variable domain, with the rest looked up from reference TRBV12-5 and TRBJ1-1, is DARVTQTPRHKVTEMGQEVTMRCQPILGHNTVFWYRQTMMQGLELLAYFRNRAPLDDSGMPKDRFSAEMPDATLATLKIQPSEPRDSAVYFCASGLGSNTEAFFGQGTRLTVV.

This clone was observed a single time. The chain couples TRBV7-2 to TRBJ2-2; D may be TRBD2 (6 bases). Germline-derived CDR1 and CDR2 are SGHTA and FQGNSA. The V and J ends lost 2 bases and 7 bases respectively, with 8 bases between them. There are 13 residues in the CDR3. This CDR3 reads CASSLRGVGELFF. CDR3 coding DNA: TGTGCCAGCAGCTTACGCGGGGTCGGGGAGCTGTTTTTT. Using reference TRBV7-2 and TRBJ2-2 for the parts outside the CDR3, the full variable domain is GAGVSQSPSNKVTEKGKDVELRCDPISGHTALYWYRQSLGQGLEFLIYFQGNSAPDKSGLPSDRFSAERTGGSVSTLTIQRTQQEDSAVYLCASSLRGVGELFFGEGSRLTVL.

This chain links TRBV19 with TRBJ1-2; 8 positions agree with TRBD1. This CDR3 has 13 residues. The J segment lost 8 bases and the V segment lost 5 bases, leaving 7 bases of the junction unmatched. Germline CDR1 LNHDA, CDR2 SQIVND (reference sequence). CDR3 loop: CASSQGAWDGYTF. The CDR3 DNA reads TGTGCCAGTAGTCAGGGGGCCTGGGACGGCTACACCTTC.

The J gene is TRBJ2-1, the V gene TRBV25-1; no definite D call. Trimming took off 5 bases at V and 7 bases at J, with 12 bases between the two ends. In germline, CDR1 is MGHDK, CDR2 SYGVNS. The length of the CDR3 is 13 residues. CDR3 protein: CASSPTLSNEQFF. In nucleotides, the CDR3 is TGTGCCAGCAGTCCCACTTTGAGTAATGAGCAGTTCTTC.

V is TRBV30 and J is TRBJ2-2; 9 bases are a match to TRBD1. The CDR3 sequence is 13 residues long. Germline V gene sequence: CDR1 GTSNPN, CDR2 SVGIG (reference sequence). After removal of 5 bases from V and 5 bases from J, the junction contained 3 bases not matched to a gene. The CDR3: CAWGTGWTGELFF. Written as DNA, the CDR3 is TGTGCCTGGGGGACAGGGTGGACCGGGGAGCTGTTTTTT.

The rearrangement links TRBV4-1 to TRBJ1-4; 7 bases fit TRBD1. The CDR3 runs to 15 residues. Germline CDR1 MGHRA, CDR2 YSYEKL. The V gene end was trimmed by 2 bases and the J gene end by 8 bases; junction bases not matched to a gene: 8. The chain's CDR3 is CASSQRTGPREKLFF. CDR3 DNA: TGCGCCAGCAGCCAACGGACAGGCCCGAGAGAAAAACTGTTTTTT.

The rearrangement links TRBV5-4 to TRBJ2-7; 14 nucleotides agree with TRBD2. The germline gives CDR1 SGHNT, CDR2 YYREEE (reference sequence). The CDR3 loop spans 16 amino acids. V shed 0 bases and J 4 bases; nucleotides not matched to a gene: 3. CDR3 DNA sequence: TGTGCCAGCAGCTTGGCCGGGACTAGCGGGAGTTACGAGCAGTACTTC. This codes for CASSLAGTSGSYEQYF.

The rearrangement uses TRBV28 and TRBJ1-1; no firm D call. This CDR3 spans 12 amino acids. The ends were cut back, 2 bases at V and 5 bases at J, with 6 bases in the middle. The germline V gene has CDR1 MDHEN and CDR2 SYDVKM. CDR3 sequence (DNA): TGTGCCAGCAGTTTAGTCGGGACTGAAGCTTTCTTT. It is translated as CASSLVGTEAFF.

J is TRBJ1-1 and V is TRBV2; a weak D match, TRBD1 (6 bases). Trimming shortened V by 1 base and J by 0 bases, and 9 bases separated the two germline ends. The CDR3 is made up of 15 amino acids. CDR1 and CDR2 from the germline V gene are SNHLY and FYNNEI. The CDR3 spells CASSEGRTVNTEAFF. The DNA of the CDR3 is TGTGCCAGCAGTGAAGGCAGGACAGTGAACACTGAAGCTTTCTTT.

The genes are TRBV2 and TRBJ1-1; perhaps TRBD1 as D (6 bases). This CDR3 spans 13 amino acids. Per the germline V gene, CDR1 is SNHLY and CDR2 is FYNNEI. The germline V and J ends were trimmed by 3 bases and 4 bases, with 9 bases remaining between them. The CDR3 here is CASSDWGRTEAFF. For the CDR3, the DNA is TGTGCCAGCAGTGACTGGGGGCGCACTGAAGCTTTCTTT.

Here the CDR3 DNA reads TGTGCCAGCAGCCAGACAGGACAGGGCTACAATGAGCAGTTCTTC. It is translated as CASSQTGQGYNEQFF. The rearrangement links TRBV13 to TRBJ2-1; TRBD1 agrees at 8 bases. Germline assignment: CDR1 PRHDT and CDR2 FYEKMQ (reference sequence). This CDR3 is built from 15 residues. The V and J ends lost 5 bases and 3 bases, in that order; junction bases with no gene match: 6.

This rearrangement joins TRBV29-1 to TRBJ1-1; no reliable D call. Germline V CDR1 and CDR2: SQVTM, ANQGSEA. Trimming cost V 6 bases and J 6 bases, with 11 bases left between them. This CDR3 contains 11 residues. CDR3 coding DNA: TGCAGCGTCCACCCCGCGGCTGAAGCTTTCTTT. The encoded protein is CSVHPAAEAFF.